The 15 T cell receptor beta chains reported below all come from one sample, sequenced in a study of Ad26.COV2.S vaccination and SARS-CoV-2 variants. This sample's treatment: 19 received Ad26.COV2.S at low or high dose, single or two shots; roughly 5 received placebo; per-sample allocation not given. Specimen acquisition occurred on day 63 following the initial vaccine or placebo injection. Using immunoSEQ multiplex PCR, the repertoire was profiled, and TCRdb retains in-frame clones only, with some absent. The sample has about 250,000 clones; around nine tenths are singletons. The sequenced sample was peripheral blood, obtained in a trial of Ad26.COV2.S vaccine versus placebo. These receptors all stem from a person aged 18-60 years who received the Ad26.COV2.S COVID-19 vaccine or a placebo.

Note on this clone: Sequence at one end of the junction differs from germline and may be a read error. The V gene is TRBV4-3, the J gene TRBJ1-4; D not certain. Germline V gene lookup returns CDR1 LGHNA and CDR2 YSLEER. The CDR3 is 13 amino acids. The CDR3 sequence: CASSQDRSERLFF. In DNA, the CDR3 is TGCGCCAGCAGCCAAGATCGCAGTGAAAGACTGTTTTTT.

This rearrangement joins TRBV6-6 to TRBJ1-2; 8 positions agree with TRBD1. V gave up 6 bases and J gave up 5 bases; unmatched junction bases: 11. CDR3 size: 15 residues. Germline CDR1 reads MNHNY; CDR2 reads SVGAGI (reference sequence). The CDR3 reads CASSHGQGRRYGYTF. The CDR3 DNA is TGTGCCAGCAGCCATGGACAGGGAAGAAGGTATGGCTACACCTTC.

DNA of the CDR3: TGTGCCTGGAGAGGACTAGCGGGGGTTTTCAATGAGCAGTTCTTC. Protein product: CAWRGLAGVFNEQFF. This chain links TRBV30 with TRBJ2-1, with 13 nucleotides matching TRBD2. The germline CDR1 and CDR2 sequences are GTSNPN and SVGIG (reference sequence). V shed 3 bases, J shed 6 bases, and the junction held 5 bases outside the gene matches. This CDR3 has 15 amino acids.

The chain joins TRBV15 to TRBJ1-4; D is unresolved. V lost 0 bases and J lost 7, with 12 bases in between. The CDR3 has 15 amino acids. Germline CDR1 is LNHNV and CDR2 is YYDKDF (reference sequence). The CDR3 nucleotides are TGTGCCACCAGCAGAGATTCCAGGAGGAGTGAAAAACTGTTTTTT. It translates to CATSRDSRRSEKLFF.

The chain employs TRBV15 and TRBJ2-7; D is ambiguous. Germline loops: CDR1 LNHNV, CDR2 YYDKDF (reference sequence). V was clipped by 5 bases and J by 3 bases, with 5 bases between them. This CDR3 region has 11 residues. CDR3 nucleotide sequence: TGTGCCACCAGCGGTGGCTACGAGCAGTACGTC. Residues: CATSGGYEQYV.

This clone was counted once. V is TRBV4-1 and J is TRBJ2-5, with D perhaps matching TRBD2 (5 bases). Germline CDR1 is MGHRA and CDR2 is YSYEKL. The CDR3 runs 14 residues. Trimming removed 2 bases at V and 1 base at J, with 8 bases between. Here the CDR3 reads CASSQTAVQETQYF. CDR3 sequence (DNA): TGCGCCAGCAGCCAAACAGCGGTCCAAGAGACCCAGTACTTC.

This clone occurred once. V is TRBV2 and J is TRBJ2-2; perhaps TRBD2 as D (6 bases). In germline, CDR1 is SNHLY, CDR2 FYNNEI. V gave up 11 bases and J gave up 1 base, with 14 bases separating them. The CDR3 contains 14 residues. In DNA form, the CDR3 reads TGTGCCCTACCCCGGGGAGGGAACACCGGGGAGCTGTTTTTT. It is translated as CALPRGGNTGELFF.

This clone has only one observation. The V gene is TRBV19, the J gene TRBJ2-6; 11 nucleotides align to TRBD2. The CDR3 has 16 residues. J was trimmed by 4 bases and V by 7 bases; bases with no gene match: 6. CDR1 LNHDA and CDR2 SQIVND come from the germline V gene (reference sequence). The chain's CDR3 is CASIAGGPGGANVLTF. CDR3 DNA sequence: TGTGCCAGTATAGCGGGAGGGCCAGGGGGGGCCAACGTCCTGACTTTC.

V and J are TRBV6-1 and TRBJ2-6; D possibly corresponds to TRBD1 (5 bases). In germline, CDR1 is MNHNS, CDR2 SASEGT. The CDR3 loop spans 16 amino acids. V gave up 3 bases and J gave up 4 bases, with 13 bases separating them. CDR3 bases: TGTGCCAGCAGTGAGCAAGGGGTTCCGGGGGCCAACGTCCTGACTTTC. The encoded protein is CASSEQGVPGANVLTF.

The chain uses TRBV12-5 and TRBJ2-2; 12 bases agree with TRBD1. With V trimmed by 6 bases and J by 6 bases, 5 bases remained unmatched. The V gene's germline CDR1 is LGHNT and CDR2 FRNRAP. The CDR3 extends over 15 amino acids. CDR3 residues: CASGTGQGAPGELFF. The CDR3 nucleotides are TGTGCTAGTGGGACGGGACAGGGGGCGCCCGGGGAGCTGTTTTTT.

This rearrangement joins TRBV11-3 to TRBJ2-7, with TRBD2 identical over 10 bases. CDR1 and CDR2 from the germline V gene are SGHNT and YENEEA. V dropped 0 bases and J dropped 11; count of bases not matched to a gene: 10. CDR3 length equals 15 residues. The CDR3 DNA reads as TGTGCCAGCAGCTTAGACCTTACTAGCGGGAAGGGGGAGTACGTC. It is translated as CASSLDLTSGKGEYV.

The chain recombines TRBV30 with TRBJ1-4; 7 bases match TRBD1. The CDR3 consists of 14 residues. Looked up from germline, CDR1 is GTSNPN and CDR2 is SVGIG (reference sequence). Trimming took 6 bases from V and 9 from J; bases not matched to a gene: 13. The CDR3 protein is CACNTGRGRQKLFF. The CDR3 region has the DNA TGTGCCTGTAATACCGGCAGGGGGAGGCAAAAACTGTTTTTT.

V and J are TRBV3-1 (or the pseudogene TRBV3-2) and TRBJ2-6; 8 bases line up with TRBD2. J was trimmed by 0 bases and V by 9 bases; bases with no gene match: 13. Germline V gene sequence: CDR1 LGHDT, CDR2 YNNKEL (reference sequence). The CDR3 spans 18 residues. The CDR3: CARQEILAGSSGANVLTF. For the CDR3, the DNA is TGTGCCAGACAAGAAATCCTAGCGGGTAGCTCTGGGGCCAACGTCCTGACTTTC.

V is TRBV19 and J is TRBJ1-2, with TRBD1 matching over 7 bases. Germline assignment: CDR1 LNHDA and CDR2 SQIVND (reference sequence). Trimming took 5 bases from V and 4 from J; bases not matched to a gene: 7. This CDR3 has 14 residues. CDR3 in amino acids: CASSPRQGLYGYTF. DNA of the CDR3: TGTGCCAGTAGTCCCCGACAGGGTCTCTATGGCTACACCTTC.

This chain uses TRBV7-2 with TRBJ2-7; the match to TRBD2 covers 9 bases. The CDR3 consists of 14 residues. V lost 4 bases, J lost 4 bases, and 5 bases stayed unmatched. Germline-derived CDR1 and CDR2 are SGHTA and FQGNSA. The CDR3 DNA reads as TGTGCCAGCAGCTCCAATAGCGGGGGTTACGAGCAGTACGTC. Its translation: CASSSNSGGYEQYV.